This TCR beta chain comes out of a study of CD8+CD57+ T cells in acquired aplastic anemia (dated by TCRdb to the late 2010s). About the full investigation: Extracted DNA from sorted CD4+ and CD8+ cells averaged 3.2 ug, ranging from about 0.2 to 30 ug. A CD8+CD57+ expansion meant a frequency higher than the mean frequency seen in healthy subjects. The paper as a whole reports these results and caveats: Patients and healthy controls showed no significant difference in CD8+ Simpson's diversity (P=0.060). Over 25 CD8+ CDR3 sequences were found in both patients and controls but appeared to be highly expressed in patients and within the immunodominant clones of the patients.

Genomic DNA served as template for TCR beta VDJ combination and CDR3 sequence profiling. TCR repertoire sequencing was run on an Illumina HiSeq 2000. The published analysis was carried out like this. Repertoire assessment relied on Simpson's diversity index, CDR3 size and DJ length profiles, and TRBV/TRBJ rearrangement plots. The most abundant DNA sequence in the deep sequencing data was taken as the immunodominant clone. CDR3 amino acid sequences were screened for sharing across subjects and compared with published repertoires and the VDJdb database. Starting from the raw public reads, TCRdb applied fastp trimming at Q25, assembled clones with MiXCR and retained in-frame beta chains. One record per CDR3 amino acid sequence lists the most common genes and DNA. Clone size and V and J calls follow TCRdb, not the original study. The sample records just over 200,000 distinct CDR3 sequences, about 62% of which are singletons. The ten largest account for roughly 53% of the sample.

The patients picked for sequencing were ones in whom flow cytometry had shown an expansion of CD8+CD57+ cells. Every patient had a diagnosis of severe acquired aplastic anemia based on International Study of Aplastic Anemia and Agranulocytosis and Camitta criteria. No therapy had been received by the patients at the time of blood sampling. In this study, sorted CD4+ and CD8+ T cells from the blood of healthy subjects and of severe aplastic anemia patients had their TCR repertoires deep-sequenced. Patients were enrolled in the USA under clinicaltrials.gov protocols 00001620, 01623167, 00001397, 00071045, 00081523 and 00961064. Ficoll-Paque density gradient centrifugation was used to isolate peripheral blood mononuclear cells. Before DNA was extracted, CD4+ and CD8+ T cells were sorted using either FACS or magnetic beads. V is shortened by 5 bases, J by 8 bases, and the region joining them spans 18 bases. The CDR3 starts with the cysteine, ends with the phenylalanine, and has 14 residues. Left in the record is the CDR3 DNA by itself, 42 bases read in frame from the first base. The germline V gene (reference sequence) sets CDR1 to SEHNR and CDR2 to FQNEAQ.

A note on this clonotype: It has no known antigen specificity. It has no much larger one-base neighbor in the sample; base qualities were not kept.

The sequencing input was sorted CD4+, CD8+, or CD8+CD57+ T cells (not recorded which) from PBMCs. The receptor comes from a human donor with aplastic anemia. The receptor chain draws on TRBV7-9 and TRBJ1-2; the D gene is perhaps TRBD1, from 6 matching bases. The CDR3 amino acid sequence is: CASSPGQTQGGYTF. The bases read TGTGCCAGCAGCCCGGGACAAACCCAAGGAGGCTACACCTTC.